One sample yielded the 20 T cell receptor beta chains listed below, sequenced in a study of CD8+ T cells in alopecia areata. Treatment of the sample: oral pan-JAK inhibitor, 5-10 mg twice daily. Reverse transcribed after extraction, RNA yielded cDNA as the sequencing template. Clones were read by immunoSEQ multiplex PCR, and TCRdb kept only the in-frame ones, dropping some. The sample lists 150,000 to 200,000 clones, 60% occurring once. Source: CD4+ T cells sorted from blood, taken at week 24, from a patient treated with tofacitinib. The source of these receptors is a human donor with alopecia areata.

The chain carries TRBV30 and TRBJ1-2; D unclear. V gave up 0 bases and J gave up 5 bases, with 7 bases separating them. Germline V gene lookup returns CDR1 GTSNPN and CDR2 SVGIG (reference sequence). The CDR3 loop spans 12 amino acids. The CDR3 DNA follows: TGTGCCTGGAGTGTAACAGCTTATGGCTACACCTTC. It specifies CAWSVTAYGYTF.

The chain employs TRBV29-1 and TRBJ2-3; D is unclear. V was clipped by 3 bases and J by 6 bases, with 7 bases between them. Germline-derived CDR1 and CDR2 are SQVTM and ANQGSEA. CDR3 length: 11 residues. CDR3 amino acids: CSVDSRDTQYF. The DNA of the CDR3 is TGCAGCGTTGATTCGAGGGATACGCAGTATTTT.

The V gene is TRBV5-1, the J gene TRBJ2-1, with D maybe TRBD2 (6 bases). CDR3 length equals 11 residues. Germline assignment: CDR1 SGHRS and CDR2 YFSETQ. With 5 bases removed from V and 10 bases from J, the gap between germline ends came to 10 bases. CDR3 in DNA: TGCGCCAGCAGTGATGCGGGGGAGCAGTTCTTC. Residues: CASSDAGEQFF. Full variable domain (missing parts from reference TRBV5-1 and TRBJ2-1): KAGVTQTPRYLIKTRGQQVTLSCSPISGHRSVSWYQQTPGQGLQFLFEYFSETQRNKGNFPGRFSGRQFSNSRSEMNVSTLELGDSALYLCASSDAGEQFFGPGTRLTVL.

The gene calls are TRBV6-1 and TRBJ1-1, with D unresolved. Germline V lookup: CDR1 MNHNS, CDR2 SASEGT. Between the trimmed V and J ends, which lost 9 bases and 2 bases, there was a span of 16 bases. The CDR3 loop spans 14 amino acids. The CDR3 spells CASVSHPQNTEAFF. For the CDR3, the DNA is TGTGCCAGTGTCTCCCATCCCCAAAACACTGAAGCTTTCTTT.

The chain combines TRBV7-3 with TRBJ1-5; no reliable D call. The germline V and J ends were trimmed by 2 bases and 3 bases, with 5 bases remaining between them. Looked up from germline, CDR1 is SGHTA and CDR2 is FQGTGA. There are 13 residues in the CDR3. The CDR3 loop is CASSLDTNQPQHF. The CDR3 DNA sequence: TGTGCCAGCAGCTTAGACACCAATCAGCCCCAGCATTTT.

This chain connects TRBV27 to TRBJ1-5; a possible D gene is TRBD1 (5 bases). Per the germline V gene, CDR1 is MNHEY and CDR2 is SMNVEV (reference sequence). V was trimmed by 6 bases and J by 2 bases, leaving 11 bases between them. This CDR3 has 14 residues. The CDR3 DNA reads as TGTGCCAGCAGCACTGACAGTCGCAATCAGCCCCAGCATTTT. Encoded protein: CASSTDSRNQPQHF.

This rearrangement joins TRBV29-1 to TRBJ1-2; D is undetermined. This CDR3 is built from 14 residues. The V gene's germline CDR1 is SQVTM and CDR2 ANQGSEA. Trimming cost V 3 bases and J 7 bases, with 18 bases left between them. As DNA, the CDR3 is TGCAGCGTTGATCCCGGATGGGGTACGGGTGGCTACACCTTC. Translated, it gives CSVDPGWGTGGYTF. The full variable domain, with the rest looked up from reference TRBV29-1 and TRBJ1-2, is SAVISQKPSRDICQRGTSLTIQCQVDSQVTMMFWYRQQPGQSLTLIATANQGSEATYESGFVIDKFPISRPNLTFSTLTVSNMSPEDSSIYLCSVDPGWGTGGYTFGSGTRLTVV.

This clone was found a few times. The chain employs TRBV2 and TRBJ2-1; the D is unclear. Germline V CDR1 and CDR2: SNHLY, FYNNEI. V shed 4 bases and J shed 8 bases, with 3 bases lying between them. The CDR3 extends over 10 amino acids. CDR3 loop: CASSVDEQFF. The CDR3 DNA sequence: TGTGCCAGCAGTGTGGATGAGCAGTTCTTC.

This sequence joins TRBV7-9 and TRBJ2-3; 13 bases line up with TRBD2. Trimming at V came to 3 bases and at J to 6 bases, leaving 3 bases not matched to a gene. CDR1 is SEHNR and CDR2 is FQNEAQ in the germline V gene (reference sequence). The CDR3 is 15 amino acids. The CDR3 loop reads CASSFGLAGADTQYF. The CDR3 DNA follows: TGTGCCAGCAGCTTTGGACTAGCGGGGGCGGATACGCAGTATTTT.

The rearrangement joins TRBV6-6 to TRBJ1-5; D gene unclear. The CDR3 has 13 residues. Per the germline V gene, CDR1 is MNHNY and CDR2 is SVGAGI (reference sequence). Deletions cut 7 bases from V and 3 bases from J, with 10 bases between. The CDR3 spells CASTRGTNQPQHF. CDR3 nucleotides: TGTGCCAGCACGCGAGGTACCAATCAGCCCCAGCATTTT.

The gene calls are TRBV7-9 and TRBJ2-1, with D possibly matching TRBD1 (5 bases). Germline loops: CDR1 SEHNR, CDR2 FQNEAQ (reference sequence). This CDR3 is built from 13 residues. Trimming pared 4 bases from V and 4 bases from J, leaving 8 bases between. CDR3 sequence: CASSSQAYNEQFF. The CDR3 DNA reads TGTGCCAGCAGCTCACAGGCGTACAATGAGCAGTTCTTC.

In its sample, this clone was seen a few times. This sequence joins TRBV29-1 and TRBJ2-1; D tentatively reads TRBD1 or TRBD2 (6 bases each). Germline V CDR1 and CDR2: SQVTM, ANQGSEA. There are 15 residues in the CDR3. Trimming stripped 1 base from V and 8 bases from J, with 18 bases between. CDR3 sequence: CSVEAELAGVDEQFF. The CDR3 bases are TGCAGCGTTGAAGCGGAACTAGCAGGGGTGGATGAGCAGTTCTTC.

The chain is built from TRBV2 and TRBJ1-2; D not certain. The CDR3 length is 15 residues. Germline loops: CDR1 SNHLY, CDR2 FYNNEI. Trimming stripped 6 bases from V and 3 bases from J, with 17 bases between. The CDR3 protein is CASRLGGINHYGYTF. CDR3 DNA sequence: TGTGCCAGCAGGCTGGGTGGGATAAACCACTATGGCTACACCTTC.

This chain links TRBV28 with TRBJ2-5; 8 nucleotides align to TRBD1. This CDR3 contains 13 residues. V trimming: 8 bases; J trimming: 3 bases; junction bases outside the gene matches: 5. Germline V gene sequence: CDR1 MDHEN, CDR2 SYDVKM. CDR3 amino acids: CASLPDREETQYF. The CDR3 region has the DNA TGTGCCAGCCTTCCGGACAGGGAAGAGACCCAGTACTTC.

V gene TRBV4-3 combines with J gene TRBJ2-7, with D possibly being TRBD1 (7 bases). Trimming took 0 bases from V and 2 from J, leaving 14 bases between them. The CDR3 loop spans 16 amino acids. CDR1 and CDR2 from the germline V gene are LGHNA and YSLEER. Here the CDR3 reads CASSQDAQGGAYEQYF. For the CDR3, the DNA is TGCGCCAGCAGCCAAGATGCCCAGGGGGGAGCCTACGAGCAGTACTTC.

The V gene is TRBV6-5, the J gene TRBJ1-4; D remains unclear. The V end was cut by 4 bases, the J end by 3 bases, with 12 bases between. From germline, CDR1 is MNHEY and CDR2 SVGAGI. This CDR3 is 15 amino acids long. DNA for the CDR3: TGTGCCAGCAGTTTACTAGGTGGCCCTAATGAAAAACTGTTTTTT. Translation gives CASSLLGGPNEKLFF.

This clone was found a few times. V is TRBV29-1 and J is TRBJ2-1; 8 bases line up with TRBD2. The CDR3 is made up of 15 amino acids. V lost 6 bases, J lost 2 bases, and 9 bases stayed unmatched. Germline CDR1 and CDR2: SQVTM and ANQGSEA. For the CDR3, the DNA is TGCAGCGTCCGACTACACGGGGGGGCCTACAATGAGCAGTTCTTC. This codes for CSVRLHGGAYNEQFF.

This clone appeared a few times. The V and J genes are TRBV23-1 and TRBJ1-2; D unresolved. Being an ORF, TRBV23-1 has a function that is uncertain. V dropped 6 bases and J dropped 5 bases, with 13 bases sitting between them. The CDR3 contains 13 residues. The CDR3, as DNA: TGCGCCAGCAGCGTTCGGGCATATTATGGCTACACCTTC. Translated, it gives CASSVRAYYGYTF.

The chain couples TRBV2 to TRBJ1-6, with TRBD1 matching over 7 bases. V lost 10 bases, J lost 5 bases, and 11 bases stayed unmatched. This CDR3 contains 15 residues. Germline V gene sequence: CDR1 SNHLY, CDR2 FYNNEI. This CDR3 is CATRDQGVDNSPLHF. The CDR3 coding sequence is TGTGCCACCCGGGATCAGGGGGTGGATAATTCACCCCTCCACTTT.

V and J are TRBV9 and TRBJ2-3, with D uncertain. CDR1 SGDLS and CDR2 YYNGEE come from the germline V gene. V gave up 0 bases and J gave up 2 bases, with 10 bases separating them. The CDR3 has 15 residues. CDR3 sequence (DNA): TGTGCCAGCAGCGTAGGCAGGTCCTTCACAGATACGCAGTATTTT. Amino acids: CASSVGRSFTDTQYF. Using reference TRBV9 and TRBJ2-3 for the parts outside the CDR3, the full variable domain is DSGVTQTPKHLITATGQRVTLRCSPRSGDLSVYWYQQSLDQGLQFLIQYYNGEERAKGNILERFSAQQFPDLHSELNLSSLELGDSALYFCASSVGRSFTDTQYFGPGTRLTVL.